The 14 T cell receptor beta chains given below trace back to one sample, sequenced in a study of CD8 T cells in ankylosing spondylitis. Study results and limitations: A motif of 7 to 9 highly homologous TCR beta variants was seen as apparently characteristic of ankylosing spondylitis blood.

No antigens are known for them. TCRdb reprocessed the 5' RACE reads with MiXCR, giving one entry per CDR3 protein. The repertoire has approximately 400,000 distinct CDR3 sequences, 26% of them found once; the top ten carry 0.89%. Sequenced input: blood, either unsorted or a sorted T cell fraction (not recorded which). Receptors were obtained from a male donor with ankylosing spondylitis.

The CDR3 spells CASSAGGVTEAFF. The DNA for the CDR3 is TGCGCCAGCAGCGCCGGAGGCGTAACTGAAGCTTTCTTT. The rearrangement uses TRBV5-1 and TRBJ1-1; D is undetermined. The germline gives CDR1 SGHRS, CDR2 YFSETQ. This CDR3 is built from 13 residues. V lost 4 bases and J 5 bases, leaving 12 bases between the germline ends.

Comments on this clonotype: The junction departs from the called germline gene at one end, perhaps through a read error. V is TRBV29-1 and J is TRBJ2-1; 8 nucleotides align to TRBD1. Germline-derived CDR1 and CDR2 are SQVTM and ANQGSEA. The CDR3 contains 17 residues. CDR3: CSVEGSGTGLSYNEQFF. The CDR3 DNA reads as TGCAGCGTCGAAGGGTCGGGGACAGGCCTTTCCTACAATGAGCAGTTCTTC.

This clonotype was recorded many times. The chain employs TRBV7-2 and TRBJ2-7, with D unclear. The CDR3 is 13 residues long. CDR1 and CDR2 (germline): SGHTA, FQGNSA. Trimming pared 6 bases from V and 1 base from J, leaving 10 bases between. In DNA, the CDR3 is TGTGCCAGCAGTCGACTGGTGTCCTACGAGCAGTACTTC. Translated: CASSRLVSYEQYF. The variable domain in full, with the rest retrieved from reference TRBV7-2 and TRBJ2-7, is GAGVSQSPSNKVTEKGKDVELRCDPISGHTALYWYRQSLGQGLEFLIYFQGNSAPDKSGLPSDRFSAERTGGSVSTLTIQRTQQEDSAVYLCASSRLVSYEQYFGPGTRLTVT.

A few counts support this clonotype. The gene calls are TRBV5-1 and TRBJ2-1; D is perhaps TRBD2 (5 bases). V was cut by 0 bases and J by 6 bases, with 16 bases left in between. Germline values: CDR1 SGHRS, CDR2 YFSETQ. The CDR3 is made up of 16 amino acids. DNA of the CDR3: TGCGCCAGCAGCTTGGAAGGCAGACGGGGTCCCAATGAGCAGTTCTTC. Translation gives CASSLEGRRGPNEQFF. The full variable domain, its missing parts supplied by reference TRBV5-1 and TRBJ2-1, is KAGVTQTPRYLIKTRGQQVTLSCSPISGHRSVSWYQQTPGQGLQFLFEYFSETQRNKGNFPGRFSGRQFSNSRSEMNVSTLELGDSALYLCASSLEGRRGPNEQFFGPGTRLTVL.

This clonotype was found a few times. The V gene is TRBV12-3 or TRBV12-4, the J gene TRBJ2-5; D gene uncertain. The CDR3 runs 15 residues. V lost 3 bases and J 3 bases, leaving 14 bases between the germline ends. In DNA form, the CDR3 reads TGTGCCAGCAGTTTCTCCAGCACGACCAAAGAGACCCAGTACTTC. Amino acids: CASSFSSTTKETQYF.

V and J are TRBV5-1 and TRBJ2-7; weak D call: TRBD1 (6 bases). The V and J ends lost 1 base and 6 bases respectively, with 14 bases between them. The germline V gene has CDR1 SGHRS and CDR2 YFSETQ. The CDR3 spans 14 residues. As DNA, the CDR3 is TGCGCCAGCAGCTTGAACCCACAGGGTTCCGAGCAGTACGTC. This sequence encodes CASSLNPQGSEQYV.

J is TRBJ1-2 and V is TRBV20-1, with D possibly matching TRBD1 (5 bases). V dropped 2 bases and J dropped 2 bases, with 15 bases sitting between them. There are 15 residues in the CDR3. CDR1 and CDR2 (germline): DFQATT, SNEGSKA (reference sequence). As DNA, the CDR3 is TGCAGTGCTAGACCTGCGGGACTAATGAACTATGGCTACACCTTC. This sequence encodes CSARPAGLMNYGYTF.

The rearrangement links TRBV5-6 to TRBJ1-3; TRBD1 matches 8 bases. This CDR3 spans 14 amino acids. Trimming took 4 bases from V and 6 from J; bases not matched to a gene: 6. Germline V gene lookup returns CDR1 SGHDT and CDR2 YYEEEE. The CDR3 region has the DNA TGTGCCAGCAGCCGGCCGGACAGGGAAAACACCATATATTTT. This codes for CASSRPDRENTIYF.

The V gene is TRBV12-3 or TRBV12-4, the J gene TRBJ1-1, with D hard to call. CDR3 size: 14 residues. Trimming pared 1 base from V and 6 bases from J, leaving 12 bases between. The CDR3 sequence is CASSLDQERPEAFF. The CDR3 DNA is TGTGCCAGCAGTTTAGACCAGGAAAGGCCTGAAGCTTTCTTT.

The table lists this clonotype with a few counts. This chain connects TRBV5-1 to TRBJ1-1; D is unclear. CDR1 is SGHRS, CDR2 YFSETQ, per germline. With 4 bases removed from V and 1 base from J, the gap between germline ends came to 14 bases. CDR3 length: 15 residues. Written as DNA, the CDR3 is TGCGCCAGCAGCCCGCCGGGGAATAGGAACACTGAAGCTTTCTTT. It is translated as CASSPPGNRNTEAFF. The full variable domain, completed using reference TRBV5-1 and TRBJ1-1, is KAGVTQTPRYLIKTRGQQVTLSCSPISGHRSVSWYQQTPGQGLQFLFEYFSETQRNKGNFPGRFSGRQFSNSRSEMNVSTLELGDSALYLCASSPPGNRNTEAFFGQGTRLTVV.

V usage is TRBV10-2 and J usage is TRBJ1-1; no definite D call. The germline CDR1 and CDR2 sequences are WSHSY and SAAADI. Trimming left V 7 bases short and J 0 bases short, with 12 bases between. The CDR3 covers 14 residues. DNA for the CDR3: TGCGCCAGCACCCCTTCGGGGTTGAACACTGAAGCTTTCTTT. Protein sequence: CASTPSGLNTEAFF.

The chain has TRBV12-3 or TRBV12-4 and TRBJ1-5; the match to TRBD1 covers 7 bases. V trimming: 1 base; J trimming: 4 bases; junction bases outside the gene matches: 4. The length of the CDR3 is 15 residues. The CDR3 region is CASSLGPGQNQPQHF. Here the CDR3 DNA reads TGTGCCAGCAGTTTAGGCCCGGGACAGAATCAGCCCCAGCATTTT.

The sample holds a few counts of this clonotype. The CDR3 DNA reads TGCAGTGCTAGTCGGTTCCTAGCGGGAGGAGCTGCAGATACGCAGTATTTT. It yields the protein CSASRFLAGGAADTQYF. This sequence joins TRBV20-1 and TRBJ2-3, with 11 bases that match TRBD2. The germline gives CDR1 DFQATT, CDR2 SNEGSKA (reference sequence). The length of the CDR3 is 17 residues. J was trimmed by 4 bases and V by 3 bases; bases with no gene match: 12.

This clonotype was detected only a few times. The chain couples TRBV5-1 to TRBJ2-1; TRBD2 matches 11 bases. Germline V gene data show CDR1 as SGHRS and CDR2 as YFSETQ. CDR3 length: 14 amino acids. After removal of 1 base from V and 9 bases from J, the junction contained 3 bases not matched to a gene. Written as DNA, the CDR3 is TGCGCCAGCAGCTTGACTAGCGGGAGTGGTGAGCAGTTCTTC. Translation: CASSLTSGSGEQFF.